One sample yielded the 12 T cell receptor beta chains listed below, sequenced in a study of control samples from healthy donors and cancer patients. Here immunoSEQ multiplex PCR was the method, and the copy in TCRdb shows in-frame clones only, minus some. In the table there are approximately 120,000 clones, about 92% of which are singletons. Sequencing input: PBMCs. These receptor sequences come from an elderly man with head and neck cancer.

CDR3 sequence reads: CASTFTGNSPLHF. CDR3 in DNA: TGCGCCAGCACCTTTACAGGGAATTCACCCCTCCACTTT. This chain joins TRBV4-1 and TRBJ1-6, with D perhaps matching TRBD1 (6 bases). The CDR3 has 13 amino acids. CDR1 and CDR2 (germline): MGHRA, YSYEKL. V was shortened by 7 bases and J by 7 bases, with 11 bases between the two germline ends.

This clone came up once. The rearrangement joins TRBV5-1 to TRBJ1-1; D ambiguous. Germline loops: CDR1 SGHRS, CDR2 YFSETQ. The CDR3 has 15 amino acids. V was pared by 0 bases and J by 0 bases, with 9 bases between. The CDR3: CASSLDPGMNTEAFF. The CDR3 nucleotides read TGCGCCAGCAGCTTGGATCCGGGGATGAACACTGAAGCTTTCTTT.

This sequence joins TRBV6-6 and TRBJ2-4, with 7 bases that match TRBD2. The length of the CDR3 is 15 residues. CDR1 is MNHNY and CDR2 is SVGAGI in the germline V gene (reference sequence). V was clipped by 5 bases and J by 0 bases; unmatched bases: 4. The CDR3 spells CASSASGVAKNIQYF. The CDR3 DNA reads TGTGCCAGCAGTGCAAGCGGGGTAGCCAAAAACATTCAGTACTTC.

This chain links TRBV27 with TRBJ2-2; tentatively, D is TRBD2 (6 bases). With 4 bases removed from V and 1 base from J, the gap between germline ends came to 7 bases. Germline CDR1 reads MNHEY; CDR2 reads SMNVEV (reference sequence). The CDR3 is made up of 14 amino acids. Here the CDR3 DNA reads TGTGCCAGCAGTTGGCGGGGGAACACCGGGGAGCTGTTTTTT. This encodes CASSWRGNTGELFF.

This chain connects TRBV5-1 to TRBJ2-5; TRBD2 aligns across 10 bases. Germline V lookup: CDR1 SGHRS, CDR2 YFSETQ. V shed 7 bases, J shed 2 bases, and the junction held 14 bases outside the gene matches. The CDR3 runs 17 residues. The CDR3 reads CASAKGSSGGPQETQYF. The CDR3 DNA is TGCGCCAGCGCCAAAGGATCTAGCGGGGGCCCTCAAGAGACCCAGTACTTC.

V usage is TRBV29-1 and J usage is TRBJ2-3; 8 nucleotides align to TRBD2. The CDR3 spans 13 residues. Germline V gene data show CDR1 as SQVTM and CDR2 as ANQGSEA. Trimming at V came to 4 bases and at J to 6 bases, leaving 6 bases not matched to a gene. The CDR3, as DNA: TGCAGCGTTGGGGCCAAGCGGGGGGATACGCAGTATTTT. It encodes CSVGAKRGDTQYF.

In nucleotides, the CDR3 is TGTGCCTGGAGAAAAGACAGGGTGCCTGGAAACACCATATATTTT. This encodes CAWRKDRVPGNTIYF. The rearrangement joins TRBV30 to TRBJ1-3; 7 bases are shared with TRBD1. This CDR3 contains 15 residues. The germline CDR1 and CDR2 sequences are GTSNPN and SVGIG (reference sequence). The ends lost 3 bases at V and 2 bases at J; junction bases unmatched: 7.

This CDR3 reads CATQDELGTEAFF. CDR3 nucleotides: TGTGCCACTCAAGATGAGTTGGGCACTGAAGCTTTCTTT. The genes are TRBV24-1 and TRBJ1-1; D remains ambiguous. Trimming cost V 10 bases and J 4 bases, with 15 bases left between them. The length of the CDR3 is 13 residues. The germline V gene encodes CDR1 KGHDR and CDR2 SFDVKD.

The CDR3 region is CASTRSVARTYEQYF. The CDR3 DNA sequence: TGTGCCAGCACCCGAAGTGTAGCCAGGACCTACGAGCAGTACTTC. This chain joins TRBV2 and TRBJ2-7; no definite D call. This CDR3 is built from 15 residues. Germline values: CDR1 SNHLY, CDR2 FYNNEI. Between the trimmed V and J ends, which lost 7 bases and 2 bases, there was a span of 18 bases.

DNA of the CDR3: TGTGCCAGCAGCTTGGGGGGTTTAGCTGAAGCTTTCTTT. Translating it yields CASSLGGLAEAFF. The chain uses TRBV5-6 and TRBJ1-1; D not resolved. The germline V and J ends were trimmed by 0 bases and 6 bases, with 9 bases remaining between them. The CDR3 length is 13 residues. The germline V gene has CDR1 SGHDT and CDR2 YYEEEE.

The genes are TRBV7-9 and TRBJ2-2; D call uncertain. CDR3 length equals 13 residues. The V end was cut by 0 bases, the J end by 5 bases, with 4 bases between. Germline lookup yields CDR1 SEHNR and CDR2 FQNEAQ (reference sequence). The CDR3 nucleotides read TGTGCCAGCAGCTTAGCCCTAACCGGGGAGCTGTTTTTT. This sequence encodes CASSLALTGELFF.

This chain connects TRBV5-6 to TRBJ1-6; D not resolved. Germline CDR1 SGHDT, CDR2 YYEEEE. With 4 bases removed from V and 10 bases from J, the gap between germline ends came to 9 bases. The CDR3 consists of 12 residues. For the CDR3, the DNA is TGTGCCAGCAGCAGTCGAAGATCACCCCTCCACTTT. Translated: CASSSRRSPLHF. The entire variable domain, with the rest obtained from reference TRBV5-6 and TRBJ1-6, is as follows: DAGVTQSPTHLIKTRGQQVTLRCSPKSGHDTVSWYQQALGQGPQFIFQYYEEEERQRGNFPDRFSGHQFPNYSSELNVNALLLGDSALYLCASSSRRSPLHFGNGTRLTVT.